This T cell receptor beta chain was captured in a study of CD8 T cells in Susac syndrome (dated by TCRdb to 2018 to 2020). Study-wide context: Repertoire sequencing was used to test whether CD8+ T cell activation and differentiation in Susac syndrome was antigen driven. The study compared CD8+ T cell repertoire clonality among 12 healthy donors, approximately 14 Susac syndrome patients and approximately 16 multiple sclerosis patients. What the study reported, not specific to this receptor: The number of individuals in the TCR sequencing and HLA analysis was acknowledged as relatively small.

The CDR3, from cysteine to phenylalanine, totals 18 residues. Only the CDR3 region is kept as DNA, spanning 54 bases read in frame from base 1. Based on the germline V gene, the CDR1 and CDR2 sequences are SGHVS and FQNEAQ. Trimming leaves V shorter by 5 bases and J shorter by 3 bases, with the junction holding 12 bases beyond the gene matches. RNA was extracted using the RNeasy kit, and roughly 0.45 to 1 microgram was reverse transcribed with random hexamers. TCR beta CDR3 regions were amplified with the immunoSEQ multiplex PCR assay covering 54 Vbeta and 13 Jbeta segments. Bias from PCR amplification was corrected by using a synthetic template baseline for primer optimization and for computational correction. The paper's processing steps were these. Reads were assigned to V, D and J genes according to IMGT and analyzed in immunoSEQ Analyzer, with only productive sequences retained. To calculate clonality, Shannon entropy was normalized by log2 of the number of productive unique sequences and then subtracted from one. Public and private clones were assessed among the 100 most prevalent clones of each patient and control. Clones were defined as Susac-specific when absent from the healthy and MS cohorts, from some 1,100 published viral clones and from other ImmuneACCESS disease sequences. Using fastp trimming at Q25 and MiXCR clonotype assembly, TCRdb reanalyzed the public sequencing data and kept in-frame beta chains. Entries are consolidated by CDR3 protein sequence, retaining the most common genes and DNA. The V and J calls reflect TCRdb's pipeline rather than the authors' work. A total of some 260,000 distinct CDR3 sequences appear in this sample, about 85% of them only once. 0.11% of the sample rests with the top ten.

About this clonotype itself: There is no known antigen for this receptor. Qualities for individual bases were not recorded, and no much larger clone is one base off.

Peripheral blood CD8+ and CD4+ T cells from healthy donors, Susac syndrome patients and multiple sclerosis patients were profiled using high-throughput TCR beta sequencing. The multiple sclerosis controls were treatment-naive patients who had stable or active relapsing-remitting disease and met the revised McDonald criteria. CD8+ TEMRA cells were enriched by FACS, while bulk CD8+ and CD4+ T cells were purified by magnetic negative isolation. Blood was drawn into EDTA tubes, processed within 24 hours, and PBMCs were isolated by density gradient centrifugation. PBMCs destined for TCR sequencing were cryopreserved in liquid nitrogen and later thawed in a 37 °C water bath. A purity of at least 90% was achieved for sorted or isolated CD4+, CD8+ and CD8+ TEMRA cells.

The sample comprised CD8+ T cells from PBMCs. Recombination connected TRBV7-8 to TRBJ2-7; 14 central bases correspond to TRBD2. The TCR comes from a human donor with multiple sclerosis. The DNA is as follows: TGTGCCAGCAGCATGGGACTAGCGGGAGCCGGGATTCACTACGAGCAGTACTTC. Translated, it gives CASSMGLAGAGIHYEQYF.